This entry lists 10 T cell receptor beta chains sequenced from one sample in a study of blood T cell repertoires in COVID-19. Clones were read by immunoSEQ multiplex PCR, and TCRdb kept only the in-frame ones, dropping some. Altogether just over 300,000 clones are present, around 92% being singletons, with the ten largest covering 1.5% to 2%. Sequenced sample: peripheral blood. The receptor source for this set is a woman in her 30s with COVID-19, enrolled during active disease.

The chain has TRBV18 and TRBJ1-2, with D maybe TRBD1 (5 bases). Germline CDR1 and CDR2: KGHSH and LQKENI. The length of the CDR3 is 14 residues. Trimming removed 3 bases from V and 1 base from J, with 9 bases in between. This chain's CDR3 is CASSPAGVNYGYTF. Written as DNA, the CDR3 is TGTGCCAGCTCACCGGCGGGGGTTAACTATGGCTACACCTTC.

This clone was counted once. The V call is TRBV10-3, the J call TRBJ1-2; the match to TRBD1 covers 9 bases. V shed 0 bases and J 6 bases; nucleotides not matched to a gene: 2. Germline V gene sequence: CDR1 ENHRY, CDR2 SYGVKD. The CDR3 is 14 amino acids. CDR3 coding DNA: TGTGCCATCAGTGAGTCGGGACAGGGCAATGGCTACACCTTC. Encoded protein: CAISESGQGNGYTF.

The table lists this clone with a count of one. CDR3 protein: CASSLIRVGTEAFF. The CDR3 coding sequence is TGTGCCAGCAGTTTAATCAGGGTGGGGACTGAAGCTTTCTTT. The rearrangement uses TRBV28 and TRBJ1-1, with D perhaps TRBD1 (5 bases). This CDR3 spans 14 amino acids. CDR1 is MDHEN, CDR2 SYDVKM, per germline. Trimming pared 2 bases from V and 5 bases from J, leaving 12 bases between.

This clone was counted a single time. This chain uses TRBV7-9 with TRBJ1-2; 7 positions match TRBD1. The CDR3 totals 13 residues. V shed 6 bases and J 4 bases; nucleotides not matched to a gene: 5. Germline loops: CDR1 SEHNR, CDR2 FQNEAQ (reference sequence). The CDR3 bases are TGTGCCAGCAGTCCACAGGGGCCCTATGGCTACACCTTC. Encoded protein: CASSPQGPYGYTF. The variable domain in full, completed from reference TRBV7-9 and TRBJ1-2, reads DTGVSQNPRHKITKRGQNVTFRCDPISEHNRLYWYRQTLGQGPEFLTYFQNEAQLEKSRLLSDRFSAERPKGSFSTLEIQRTEQGDSAMYLCASSPQGPYGYTFGSGTRLTVV.

The count of this clone is one. The chain employs TRBV5-4 and TRBJ2-2, with 12 bases matching TRBD2. The CDR3 runs to 17 residues. Germline CDR1 and CDR2: SGHNT and YYREEE (reference sequence). With V trimmed by 3 bases and J by 3 bases, 6 bases remained unmatched. CDR3 sequence: CASSSPSSGGDTGELFF. The CDR3 DNA follows: TGTGCCAGCAGCTCCCCATCTAGCGGGGGGGACACCGGGGAGCTGTTTTTT.

The rearrangement links TRBV18 to TRBJ2-3; D not certain. Germline CDR1 reads KGHSH; CDR2 reads LQKENI. This CDR3 is 14 amino acids long. V was shortened by 2 bases and J by 1 base, with 7 bases between the two germline ends. This CDR3 reads CASSPFYRTDTQYF. CDR3 coding DNA: TGTGCCAGCTCACCATTTTATCGCACAGATACGCAGTATTTT. The full variable domain, completed using reference TRBV18 and TRBJ2-3, is NAGVMQNPRHLVRRRGQEARLRCSPMKGHSHVYWYRQLPEEGLKFMVYLQKENIIDESGMPKERFSAEFPKEGPSILRIQQVVRGDSAAYFCASSPFYRTDTQYFGPGTRLTVL.

The V call is TRBV4-1, the J call TRBJ1-2, with 8 bases lining up with TRBD1. CDR1 is MGHRA, CDR2 YSYEKL, per germline. This CDR3 comprises 15 residues. V lost 3 bases, J lost 4 bases, and 7 bases stayed unmatched. The CDR3 DNA follows: TGCGCCAGCAGCCACCCCCCGACAGGGGTCTATGGCTACACCTTC. It specifies CASSHPPTGVYGYTF.

This sequence joins TRBV3-1 (or the pseudogene TRBV3-2) and TRBJ2-7, with 8 bases lining up with TRBD2. Germline CDR1 reads LGHDT; CDR2 reads YNNKEL (reference sequence). This CDR3 region has 16 residues. V dropped 0 bases and J dropped 5; count of bases not matched to a gene: 9. This CDR3 reads CASSQDWRGAIHEQYF. DNA for the CDR3: TGTGCCAGCAGCCAAGATTGGCGGGGGGCCATCCACGAGCAGTACTTC.

The chain carries TRBV27 and TRBJ1-2; 7 bases fit TRBD1. The J segment lost 0 bases and the V segment lost 3 bases, leaving 13 bases of the junction unmatched. The germline V gene encodes CDR1 MNHEY and CDR2 SMNVEV (reference sequence). The CDR3 sequence is 18 residues long. The CDR3 DNA follows: TGTGCCAGCAGTTTTTCAAGCCCCGGACAGGCTACTAACTATGGCTACACCTTC. Residues: CASSFSSPGQATNYGYTF.

The chain couples TRBV5-1 to TRBJ1-2; possible D gene TRBD1, 6 bases. The CDR3 length is 14 residues. Trimming cost V 6 bases and J 8 bases, with 20 bases left between them. Germline CDR1 SGHRS, CDR2 YFSETQ. The CDR3 is CASTLGDKGRGYTF. The CDR3 bases are TGCGCCAGCACTCTAGGGGACAAAGGTCGAGGCTACACCTTC. Supplemented by reference TRBV5-1 and TRBJ1-2, the full variable domain reads KAGVTQTPRYLIKTRGQQVTLSCSPISGHRSVSWYQQTPGQGLQFLFEYFSETQRNKGNFPGRFSGRQFSNSRSEMNVSTLELGDSALYLCASTLGDKGRGYTFGSGTRLTVV.